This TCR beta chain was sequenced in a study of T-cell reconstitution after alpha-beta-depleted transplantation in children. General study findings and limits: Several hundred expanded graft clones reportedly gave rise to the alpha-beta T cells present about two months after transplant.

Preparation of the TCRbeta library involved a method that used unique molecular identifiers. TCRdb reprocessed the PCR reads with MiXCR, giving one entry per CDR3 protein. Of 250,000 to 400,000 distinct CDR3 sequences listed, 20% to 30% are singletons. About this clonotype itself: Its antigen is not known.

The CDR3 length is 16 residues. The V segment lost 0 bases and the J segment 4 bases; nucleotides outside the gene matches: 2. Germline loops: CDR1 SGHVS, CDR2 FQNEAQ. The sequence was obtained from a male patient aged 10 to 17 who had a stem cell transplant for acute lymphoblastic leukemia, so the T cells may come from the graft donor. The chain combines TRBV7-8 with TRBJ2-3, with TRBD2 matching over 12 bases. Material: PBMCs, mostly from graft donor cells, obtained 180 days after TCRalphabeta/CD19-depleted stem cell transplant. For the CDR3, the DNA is TGTGCCAGCAGCTTAGCCGGGACTAGCGGGTCAGATACGCAGTATTTT. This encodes CASSLAGTSGSDTQYF.